The entry that follows covers one T cell receptor beta chain sequence. The antigen is undetermined. This sample was taken from a study of Ad26.COV2.S vaccination and SARS-CoV-2 variants. The wider study: Each vaccinee took Ad26.COV2.S intramuscularly, once or twice 56 days apart.

Treatment: about 20 received Ad26.COV2.S at low or high dose, single or two shots; about 5 received placebo; per-sample allocation not given. Specimens were obtained on day 63 following the first vaccine or placebo injection. Overall study findings and caveats: Non-spike TCR breadth showed similarity between vaccine and placebo recipients. In TCR breadth and depth analyses, total T cell responses may have been underestimated.

Sequencing was performed with immunoSEQ multiplex PCR; in TCRdb, only in-frame clones are kept and a portion is missing. The sample records some 340,000 clones, 85% being singletons. Germline V CDR1 and CDR2: WSHSY, SAAADI. Between the trimmed V and J ends, which lost 6 bases and 3 bases, there was a span of 9 bases. The CDR3 length is 13 residues. The chain is built from TRBV10-2 and TRBJ2-1, with unresolved D. The sequencing here drew on peripheral blood, taken in a trial of Ad26.COV2.S vaccine versus placebo. This clonotype was sampled from a person aged 18-65 years who received the Ad26.COV2.S COVID-19 vaccine or a placebo. The CDR3 region has the DNA TGCGCCAGCAGGGGGTGGGGCTACAATGAGCAGTTCTTC. Residues: CASRGWGYNEQFF.